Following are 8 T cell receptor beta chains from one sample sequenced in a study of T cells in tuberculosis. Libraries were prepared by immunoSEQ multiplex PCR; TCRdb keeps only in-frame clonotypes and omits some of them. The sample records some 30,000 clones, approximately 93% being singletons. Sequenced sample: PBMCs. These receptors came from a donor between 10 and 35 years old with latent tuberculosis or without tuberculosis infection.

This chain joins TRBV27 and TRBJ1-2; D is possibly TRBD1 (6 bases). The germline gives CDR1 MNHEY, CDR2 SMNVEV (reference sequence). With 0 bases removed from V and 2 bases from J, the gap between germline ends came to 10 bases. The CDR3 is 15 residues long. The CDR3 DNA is TGTGCCAGCAGTTTATCATGGGGGCACAACTATGGCTACACCTTC. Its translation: CASSLSWGHNYGYTF.

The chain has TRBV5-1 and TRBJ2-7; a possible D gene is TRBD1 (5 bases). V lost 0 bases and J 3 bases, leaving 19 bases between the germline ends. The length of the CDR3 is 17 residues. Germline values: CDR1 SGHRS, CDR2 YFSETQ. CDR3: CASSLGVGREIFYEQYF. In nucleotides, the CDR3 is TGCGCCAGCAGCTTGGGGGTGGGCAGGGAAATTTTCTACGAGCAGTACTTC.

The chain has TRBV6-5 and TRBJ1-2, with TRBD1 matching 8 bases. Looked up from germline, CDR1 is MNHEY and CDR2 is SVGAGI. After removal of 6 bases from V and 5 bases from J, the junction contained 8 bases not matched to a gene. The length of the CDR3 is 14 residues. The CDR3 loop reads CASSSQTGAYGYTF. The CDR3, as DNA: TGTGCCAGCAGCTCACAGACAGGGGCGTATGGCTACACCTTC.

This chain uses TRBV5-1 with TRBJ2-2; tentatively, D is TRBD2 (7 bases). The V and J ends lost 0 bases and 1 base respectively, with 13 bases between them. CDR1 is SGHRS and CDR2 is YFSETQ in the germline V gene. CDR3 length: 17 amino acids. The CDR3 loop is CASSLAGGGKNTGELFF. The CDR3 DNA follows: TGCGCCAGCAGCTTGGCGGGGGGCGGGAAGAACACCGGGGAGCTGTTTTTT.

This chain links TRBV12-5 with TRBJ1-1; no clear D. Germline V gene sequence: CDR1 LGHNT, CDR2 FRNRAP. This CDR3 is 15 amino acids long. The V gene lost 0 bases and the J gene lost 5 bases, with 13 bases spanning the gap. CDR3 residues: CASGLVVSRWTEAFF. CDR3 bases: TGTGCTAGTGGTTTGGTCGTCTCCCGGTGGACTGAAGCTTTCTTT.

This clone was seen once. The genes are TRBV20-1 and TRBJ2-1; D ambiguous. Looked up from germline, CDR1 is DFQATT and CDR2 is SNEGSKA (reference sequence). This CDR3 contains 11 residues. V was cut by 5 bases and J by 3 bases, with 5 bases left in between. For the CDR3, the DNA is TGCAGTGCTGGCCACTACAATGAGCAGTTCTTC. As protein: CSAGHYNEQFF.

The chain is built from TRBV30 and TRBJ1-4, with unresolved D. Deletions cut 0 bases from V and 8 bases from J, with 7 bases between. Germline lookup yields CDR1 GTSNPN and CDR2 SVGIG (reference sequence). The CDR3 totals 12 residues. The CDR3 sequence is CAWSVLGEKLFF. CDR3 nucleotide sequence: TGTGCCTGGAGTGTACTAGGGGAAAAACTGTTTTTT.

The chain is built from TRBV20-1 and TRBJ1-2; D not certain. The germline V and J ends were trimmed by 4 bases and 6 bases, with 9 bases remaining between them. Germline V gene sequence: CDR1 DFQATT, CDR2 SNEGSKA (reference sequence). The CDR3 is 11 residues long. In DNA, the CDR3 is TGCAGTGCTACAGCCGGGGATGGCTACACCTTC. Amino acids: CSATAGDGYTF.